The clone carrying this TCR beta chain was found once. This sample is part of a study of CD8 T cells in ankylosing spondylitis. TCRdb processed the 5' RACE reads anew with MiXCR; each CDR3 protein has one entry. The data show around 23,000 distinct CDR3 sequences, with roughly a sixth seen just once and approximately 29% held by the top ten. CDR3 length equals 17 residues. The ends were cut back, 1 base at V and 2 bases at J, with 18 bases in the middle. Germline V CDR1 and CDR2: SGHTA, FQGNSA. Sequenced material: blood. This TCR came from a male donor with ankylosing spondylitis or in good health (not recorded which). The V call is TRBV7-2, the J call TRBJ2-7; the D gene is possibly TRBD2 (6 bases). CDR3 sequence reads: CASSLERVGGPAYEQYF. The CDR3 DNA follows: TGTGCCAGCAGCTTAGAGCGGGTCGGAGGGCCGGCCTACGAGCAGTACTTC.